Given below is one T cell receptor beta chain in context. The clone's antigen remains unknown. No much larger clone exists at a distance of one base, and base qualities are not known. Participants in the prospective study were aged about 18 to 95 years, lived in some 24 United States geographic areas, and enrolled through a virtual design. Cohort assignment in the prospective study relied on participant-reported clinical history from a screening survey and a study questionnaire. Each participant in the prospective study had whole blood, serum and a nasopharyngeal or oropharyngeal swab collected by mobile phlebotomists. Participants in the prospective study had the option to provide additional blood draws and questionnaires over a roughly two-month period. Blood samples from the prospective study were shipped frozen or at room temperature prior to DNA extraction. The entry originates in a study of blood T cell repertoires in COVID-19 (dated by TCRdb to about 2020). About the study as a whole: Recovered participants in ImmuneRACE Cohort 3 were defined as having two consecutive negative NP/OP PCR tests, clearance from a healthcare professional, or resolution of symptoms. Samples from collaborators originated in the United States, Italy and Spain and spanned both the acute and convalescent phases of COVID-19. The material from the prospective study consisted of cDNA or gDNA derived from T cells, B-cell-depleted T cells, or PBMCs. The dataset comprised deeply sampled blood TCRbeta repertoires from subjects exposed to, actively infected with, or recovered from COVID-19. The repertoires were released in a freely available public database meant as a resource for research on the immune response to SARS-CoV-2. The samples were drawn from the first 160 participants of the ongoing ImmuneRACE study and from some 1,300 subjects provided by 6 global collaborators. The sample metadata nearly always contained a de-identified subject ID, COVID-19 status, age in years and sex. Where HLA class I and class II types were available, the types were taken from metadata supplied by the sample provider, not from assay-based typing.

General findings and caveats noted by the study authors: Clinical and demographic metadata were provided uncurated, with the amount varying by source and participant.

The V end loses 4 bases and the J end loses 4 bases, and a stretch of 11 bases separates them. CDR1 and CDR2 were assigned from the germline V gene (reference sequence) as LGHDT and YNNKEL. The CDR3 runs 13 amino acids, cysteine and phenylalanine included. Kept here is only the CDR3 DNA, which spans 39 bases and is read in frame from base 1. The immunoSEQ Assay, a bias-controlled multiplex PCR, was used to amplify TCRbeta CDR3 regions from genomic DNA. The published analysis was carried out like this. Nucleated cell counts per sample were estimated from amplification of reference gene primers within the assay. To quantify the absolute abundance of each unique TCRbeta CDR3 rearrangement, sequence reads were collapsed and filtered. For each sample, productive Simpson clonality was calculated by taking the square root of Simpson's diversity index across productive rearrangements. TCRdb took this table from immuneACCESS and kept in-frame rearrangements with V and J called. Such tables lack part of the clones; where checked against another copy, unresolved V genes explain under half of the gap, and the rest is unexplained. V and J calls and clone size are copied from that table; D and trimming were computed from the DNA. This sample lists a few hundred thousand clones; roughly 87% were detected once. The ten top clones hold approximately 7.2% of the sample.

The specimen sequenced was PBMCs or T cells enriched from blood (not recorded which). This clonotype was obtained from a man aged 25 to 40 in a cohort exposed to, infected with or recovered from COVID-19 (not recorded which). The rearrangement combines TRBV3-1 (or the pseudogene TRBV3-2) with TRBJ2-7; the D region possibly corresponds to TRBD1 (5 bases align). The DNA sequence is as follows: TGTGCCAGCAGCCCTTTGGCAGGGTACGAGCAGTACTTC. Its product reads: CASSPLAGYEQYF.